This entry concerns a single T cell receptor beta chain. Compared with germline, one end of the junction differs, possibly owing to a read error. The data are from a study of early T cells in non-severe SARS-CoV-2 infection. Germline loops: CDR1 MDHEN, CDR2 SYDVKM. The CDR3 has 14 amino acids. TCRdb processed the 5' RACE reads anew with MiXCR; each CDR3 protein has one entry. The sample consists of approximately 97,000 distinct CDR3 sequences, about an eighth of them appearing once. The chain has TRBV28 and TRBJ2-7; tentative D call: TRBD1 (5 bases). This clonotype was sampled from an adult who was a healthcare worker with PCR-confirmed SARS-CoV-2 infection or an uninfected control (not recorded which). The sample consisted of whole blood. This chain's CDR3 is CASSFNLGRAPEPF. The CDR3 region has the DNA TGTGCCAGCAGTTTCAACCTGGGCAGGGCACCTGAACCCTTC.